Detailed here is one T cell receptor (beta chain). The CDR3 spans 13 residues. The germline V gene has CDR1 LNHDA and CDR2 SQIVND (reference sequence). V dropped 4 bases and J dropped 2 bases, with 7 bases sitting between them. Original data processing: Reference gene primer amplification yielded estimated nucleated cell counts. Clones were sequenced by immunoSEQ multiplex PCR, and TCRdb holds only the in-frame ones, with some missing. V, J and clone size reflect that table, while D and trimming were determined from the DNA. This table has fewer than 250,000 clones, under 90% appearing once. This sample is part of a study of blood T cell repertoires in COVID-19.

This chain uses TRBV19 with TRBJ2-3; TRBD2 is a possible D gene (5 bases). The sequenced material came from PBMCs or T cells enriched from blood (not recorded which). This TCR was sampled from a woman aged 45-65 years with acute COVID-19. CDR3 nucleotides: TGTGCCAGTAGTAGGGAGTTCACAGATACGCAGTATTTT. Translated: CASSREFTDTQYF.